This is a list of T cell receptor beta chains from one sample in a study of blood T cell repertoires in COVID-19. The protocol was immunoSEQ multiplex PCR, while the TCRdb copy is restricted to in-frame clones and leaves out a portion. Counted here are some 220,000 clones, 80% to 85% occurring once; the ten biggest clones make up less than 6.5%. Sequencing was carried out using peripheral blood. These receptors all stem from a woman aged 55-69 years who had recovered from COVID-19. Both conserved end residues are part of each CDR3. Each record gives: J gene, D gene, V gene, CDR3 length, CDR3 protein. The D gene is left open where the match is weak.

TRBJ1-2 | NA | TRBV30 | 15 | CAWSAWARGNYGYTF
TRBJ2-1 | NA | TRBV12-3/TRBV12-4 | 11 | CASVRGTEQFF
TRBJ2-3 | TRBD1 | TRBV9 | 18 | CASSGKDRVDLTTDTQYF
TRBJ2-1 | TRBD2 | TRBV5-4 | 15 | CASSVGLAVFNEQFF
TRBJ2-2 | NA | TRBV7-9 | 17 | CASSYREGSGNTGELFF
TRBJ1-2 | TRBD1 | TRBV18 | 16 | CASSPGGIDRASGYTF
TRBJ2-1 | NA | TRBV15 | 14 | CATSLGASYNEQFF
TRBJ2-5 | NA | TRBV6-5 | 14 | CASSRQGYQETQYF
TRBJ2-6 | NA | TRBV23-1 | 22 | CASSRSSSKESGQFSGANVLTF
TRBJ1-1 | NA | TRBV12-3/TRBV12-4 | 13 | CASSTQGGTEAFF
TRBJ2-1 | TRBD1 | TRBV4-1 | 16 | CASSPAQGTGINEQFF
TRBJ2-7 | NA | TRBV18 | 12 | CASSEEGYEQYF
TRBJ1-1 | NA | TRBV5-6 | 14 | CASSWGLRTDEAFF
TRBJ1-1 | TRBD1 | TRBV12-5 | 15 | CASGLGQGENTEAFF
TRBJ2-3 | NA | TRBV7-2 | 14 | CASSQGQGVDTQYF
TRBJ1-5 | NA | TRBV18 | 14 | CASSPGQSNQPQHF
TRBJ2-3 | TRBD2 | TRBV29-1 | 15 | CSAPGPAGGTDTQYF
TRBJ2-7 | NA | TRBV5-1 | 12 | CASSLPSYEQYF
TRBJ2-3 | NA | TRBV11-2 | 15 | CASSLNAGDTDTQYF
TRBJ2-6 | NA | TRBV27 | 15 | CASSSAGARANVLTF
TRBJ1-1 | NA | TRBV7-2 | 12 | CASSTGTPEAFF
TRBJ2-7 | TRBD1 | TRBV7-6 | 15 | CASSLVQGQGYEQYF
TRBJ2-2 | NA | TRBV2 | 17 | CASSATWTGTHTGELFF
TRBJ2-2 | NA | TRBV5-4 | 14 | CASSLGGEAGELFF
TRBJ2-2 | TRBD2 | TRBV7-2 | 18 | CASSLVLRGGLLTGELFF
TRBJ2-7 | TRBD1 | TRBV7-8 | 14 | CASSRVRGPYEQYF
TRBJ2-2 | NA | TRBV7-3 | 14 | CASSLTRNTGELFF
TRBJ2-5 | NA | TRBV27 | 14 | CASSLRSRGETQYF
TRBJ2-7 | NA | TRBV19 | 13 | CASSPQGPYEQYF
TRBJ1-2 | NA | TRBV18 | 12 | CASSPGDHGYTF
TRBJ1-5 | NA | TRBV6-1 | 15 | CASSEGSPNQRPQHF
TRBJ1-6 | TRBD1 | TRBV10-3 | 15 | CAISGPGQGASPLHF
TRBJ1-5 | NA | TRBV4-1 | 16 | CASSQVRETWVQPQHF
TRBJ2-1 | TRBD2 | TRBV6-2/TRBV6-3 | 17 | CASSYWLAGYAYNEQFF
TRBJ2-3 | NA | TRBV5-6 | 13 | CASSWPRTDTQYF
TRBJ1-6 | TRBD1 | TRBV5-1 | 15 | CASSWGQGGDSPLHF
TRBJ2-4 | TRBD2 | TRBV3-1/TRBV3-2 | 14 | CASSPAGGGQNEYF
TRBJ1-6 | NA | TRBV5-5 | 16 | CASSLVGGSYNSPLHF
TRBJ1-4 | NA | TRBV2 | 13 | CAGSGGANEKLFF
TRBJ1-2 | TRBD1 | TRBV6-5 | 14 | CASIRGQANYGYTF
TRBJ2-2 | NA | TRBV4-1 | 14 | CASSQERNTGELFF
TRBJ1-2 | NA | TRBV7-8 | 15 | CASSLASATPYGYTF
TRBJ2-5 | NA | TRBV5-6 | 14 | CASSLTLQQETQYF
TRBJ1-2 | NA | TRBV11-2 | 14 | CASSAGPGRYGYTF
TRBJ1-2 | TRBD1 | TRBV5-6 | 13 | CASSQGQNYGYTF
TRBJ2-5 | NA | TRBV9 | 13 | CASSVAGWETQYF
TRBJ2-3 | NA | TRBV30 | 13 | CAWSVTSTDTQYF
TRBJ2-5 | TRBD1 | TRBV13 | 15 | CASSIRDRLKETQYF
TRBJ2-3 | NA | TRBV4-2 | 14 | CASSQDSSLDTQYF
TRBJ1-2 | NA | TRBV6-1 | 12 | CASSEGVYGYTF
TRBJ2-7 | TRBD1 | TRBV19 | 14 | CASTSGQGAYEQYF
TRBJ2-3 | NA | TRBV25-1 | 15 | CASSEVPGYTDTQYF
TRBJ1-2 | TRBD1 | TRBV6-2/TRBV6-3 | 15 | CASSQGQGMIYGYTF
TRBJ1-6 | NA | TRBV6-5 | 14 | CASSYSGGNSPLHF
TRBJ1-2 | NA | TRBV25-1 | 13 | CASSEQGQYGYTF
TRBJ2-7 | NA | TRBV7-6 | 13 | CASSLRTEGEQYF
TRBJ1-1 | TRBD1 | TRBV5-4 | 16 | CASSGDRGLENTEAFF
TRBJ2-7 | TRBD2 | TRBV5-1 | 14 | CASSSQRGAGEQYF
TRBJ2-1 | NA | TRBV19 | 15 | CASSMMGRVNNEQFF
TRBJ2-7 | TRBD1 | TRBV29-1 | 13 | CSVDLGQGYEQYF